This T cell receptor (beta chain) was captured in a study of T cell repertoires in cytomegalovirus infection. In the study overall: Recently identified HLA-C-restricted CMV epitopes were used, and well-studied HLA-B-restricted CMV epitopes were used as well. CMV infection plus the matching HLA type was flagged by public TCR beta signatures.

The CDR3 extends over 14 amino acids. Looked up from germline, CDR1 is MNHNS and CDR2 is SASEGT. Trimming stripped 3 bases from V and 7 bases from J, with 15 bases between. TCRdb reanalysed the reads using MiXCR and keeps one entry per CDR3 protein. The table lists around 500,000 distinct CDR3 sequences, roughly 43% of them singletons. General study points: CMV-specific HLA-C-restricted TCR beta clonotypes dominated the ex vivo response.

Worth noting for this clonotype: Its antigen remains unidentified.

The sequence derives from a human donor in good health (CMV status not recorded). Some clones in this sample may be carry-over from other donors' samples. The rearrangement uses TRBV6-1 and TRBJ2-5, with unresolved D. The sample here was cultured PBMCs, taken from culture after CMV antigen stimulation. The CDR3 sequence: CASSDPYLEGTQYF. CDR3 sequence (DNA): TGTGCCAGCAGTGATCCATACTTAGAAGGGACCCAGTACTTC.